This TCR beta chain was captured in a study of Ad26.COV2.S vaccination and SARS-CoV-2 variants. V was clipped by 9 bases and J by 3 bases, with 13 bases between them. Germline V CDR1 and CDR2: SGHTA, FQGTGA. This CDR3 has 13 residues. Remarks on this clone: Its target is not known.

Only in-frame clones appear in the TCRdb table, and some are missing; sequencing was by immunoSEQ multiplex PCR. The sample carries 300,000 to 450,000 clones, approximately 90% recorded once. Regarding the study as a whole: In TCR breadth and depth analyses, total T cell responses may have been underestimated. Vaccinees showed greater spike-specific TCR breadth than placebo recipients. Responses of spike-specific T cells (both CD8+ and CD4+) reportedly showed substantial breadth after vaccination.

The clonotype originates from a human donor who had recovered from COVID-19. The sample here was peripheral blood, taken after recovery from COVID-19. The gene calls are TRBV7-3 and TRBJ2-3; D may be TRBD1 (6 bases). Here the CDR3 reads CASTGSRTDTQYF. In DNA, the CDR3 is TGTGCCAGTACAGGGTCACGAACAGATACGCAGTATTTT.